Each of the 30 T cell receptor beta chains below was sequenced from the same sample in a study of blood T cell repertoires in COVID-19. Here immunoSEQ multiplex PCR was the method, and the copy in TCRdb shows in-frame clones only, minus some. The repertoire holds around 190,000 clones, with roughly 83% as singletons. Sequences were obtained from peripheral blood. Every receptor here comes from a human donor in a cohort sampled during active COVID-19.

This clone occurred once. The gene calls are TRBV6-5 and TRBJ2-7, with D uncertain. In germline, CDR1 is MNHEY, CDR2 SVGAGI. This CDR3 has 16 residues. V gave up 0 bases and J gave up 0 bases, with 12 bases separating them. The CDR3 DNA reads TGTGCCAGCAGTTACTCGATTATTGCTAGCTCCTACGAGCAGTACTTC. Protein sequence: CASSYSIIASSYEQYF.

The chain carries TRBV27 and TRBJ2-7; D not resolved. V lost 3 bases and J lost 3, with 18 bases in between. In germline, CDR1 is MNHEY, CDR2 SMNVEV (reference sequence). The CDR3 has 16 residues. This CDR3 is CASSFWVTDRIYEQYF. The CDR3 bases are TGTGCCAGCAGTTTTTGGGTGACTGACCGGATCTACGAGCAGTACTTC.

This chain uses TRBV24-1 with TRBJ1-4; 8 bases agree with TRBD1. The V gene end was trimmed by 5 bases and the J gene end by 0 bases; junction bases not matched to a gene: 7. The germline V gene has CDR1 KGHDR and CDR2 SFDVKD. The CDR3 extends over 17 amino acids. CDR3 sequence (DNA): TGTGCCACCAGTGGGACAGGGTGGTTTCCAACTAATGAAAAACTGTTTTTT. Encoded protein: CATSGTGWFPTNEKLFF.

CDR3 sequence (DNA): TGTGCCAGCAGGCCCGGACAGGCTCTGAACTATGGCTACACCTTC. Protein product: CASRPGQALNYGYTF. This chain links TRBV7-9 with TRBJ1-2; 7 positions agree with TRBD1. CDR1 is SEHNR and CDR2 is FQNEAQ in the germline V gene (reference sequence). V lost 6 bases and J lost 2; bases outside the gene matches: 9. This CDR3 is 15 amino acids long.

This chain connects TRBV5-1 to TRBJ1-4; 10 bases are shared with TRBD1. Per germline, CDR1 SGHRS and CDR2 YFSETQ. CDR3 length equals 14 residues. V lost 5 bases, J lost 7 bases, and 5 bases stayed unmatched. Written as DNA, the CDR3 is TGCGCCAGCAGTCAAGGACAGGGGGGTGAAAAACTGTTTTTT. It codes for CASSQGQGGEKLFF.

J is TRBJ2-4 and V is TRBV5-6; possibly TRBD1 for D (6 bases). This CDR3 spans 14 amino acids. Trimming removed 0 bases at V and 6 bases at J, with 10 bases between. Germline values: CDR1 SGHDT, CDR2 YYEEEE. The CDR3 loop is CASSLGTEGNIQYF. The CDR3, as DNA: TGTGCCAGCAGCTTGGGGACAGAGGGAAACATTCAGTACTTC.

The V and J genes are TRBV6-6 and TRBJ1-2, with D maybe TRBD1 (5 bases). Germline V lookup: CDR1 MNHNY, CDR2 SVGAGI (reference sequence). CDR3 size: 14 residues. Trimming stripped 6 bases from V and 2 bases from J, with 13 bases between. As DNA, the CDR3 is TGTGCCAGCAGCCACACGGGGGGGAACTATGGCTACACCTTC. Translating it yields CASSHTGGNYGYTF.

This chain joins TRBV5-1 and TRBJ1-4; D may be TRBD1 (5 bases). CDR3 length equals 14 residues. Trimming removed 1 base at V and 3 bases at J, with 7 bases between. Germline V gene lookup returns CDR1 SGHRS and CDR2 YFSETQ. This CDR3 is CASSLPGANEKLFF. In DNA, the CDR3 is TGCGCCAGCAGCTTGCCGGGGGCTAATGAAAAACTGTTTTTT.

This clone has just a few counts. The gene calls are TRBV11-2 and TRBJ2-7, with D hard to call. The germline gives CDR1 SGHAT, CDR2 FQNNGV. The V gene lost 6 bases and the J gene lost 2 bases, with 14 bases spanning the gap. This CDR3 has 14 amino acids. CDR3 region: CASSRRRQAYEQYF. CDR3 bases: TGTGCCAGCAGTCGTCGTCGGCAGGCCTACGAGCAGTACTTC.

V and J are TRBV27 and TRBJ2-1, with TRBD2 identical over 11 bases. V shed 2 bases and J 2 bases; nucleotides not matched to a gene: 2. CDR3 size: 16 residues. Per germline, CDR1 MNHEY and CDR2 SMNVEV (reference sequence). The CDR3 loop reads CASSLLSGRAYNEQFF. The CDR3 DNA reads TGTGCCAGCAGTTTACTTAGCGGGAGGGCCTACAATGAGCAGTTCTTC.

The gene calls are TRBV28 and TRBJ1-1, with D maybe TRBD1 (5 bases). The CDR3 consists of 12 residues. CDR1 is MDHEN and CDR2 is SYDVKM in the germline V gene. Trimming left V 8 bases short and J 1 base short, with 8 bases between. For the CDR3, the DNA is TGTGCCAGCGGACACCAGAACACTGAAGCTTTCTTT. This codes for CASGHQNTEAFF.

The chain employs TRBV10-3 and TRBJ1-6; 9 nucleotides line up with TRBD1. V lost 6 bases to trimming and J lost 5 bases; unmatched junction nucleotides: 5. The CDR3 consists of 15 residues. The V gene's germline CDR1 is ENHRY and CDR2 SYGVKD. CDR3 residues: CAISRQGENNSPLHF. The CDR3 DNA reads TGTGCCATCAGCCGACAGGGGGAGAATAATTCACCCCTCCACTTT.

CDR3 amino acids: CASSEDYYGTGELFF. Written as DNA, the CDR3 is TGTGCCAGCAGCGAGGACTACTATGGGACCGGGGAGCTGTTTTTT. The V call is TRBV9, the J call TRBJ2-2; the D gene is possibly TRBD2 (6 bases). From germline, CDR1 is SGDLS and CDR2 YYNGEE. V lost 3 bases to trimming and J lost 5 bases, with 14 bases between them. The CDR3 length is 15 residues. Full variable domain (missing parts from reference TRBV9 and TRBJ2-2): DSGVTQTPKHLITATGQRVTLRCSPRSGDLSVYWYQQSLDQGLQFLIQYYNGEERAKGNILERFSAQQFPDLHSELNLSSLELGDSALYFCASSEDYYGTGELFFGEGSRLTVL.

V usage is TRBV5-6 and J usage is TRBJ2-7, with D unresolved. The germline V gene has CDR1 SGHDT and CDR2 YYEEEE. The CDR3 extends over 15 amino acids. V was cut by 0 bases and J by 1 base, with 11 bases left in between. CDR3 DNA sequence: TGTGCCAGCAGCTTGGAAAGGATCAGGTCCTACGAGCAGTACTTC. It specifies CASSLERIRSYEQYF. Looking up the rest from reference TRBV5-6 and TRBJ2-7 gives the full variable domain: DAGVTQSPTHLIKTRGQQVTLRCSPKSGHDTVSWYQQALGQGPQFIFQYYEEEERQRGNFPDRFSGHQFPNYSSELNVNALLLGDSALYLCASSLERIRSYEQYFGPGTRLTVT.

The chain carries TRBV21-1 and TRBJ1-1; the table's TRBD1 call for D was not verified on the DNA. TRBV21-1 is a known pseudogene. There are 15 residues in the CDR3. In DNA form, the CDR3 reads TGTGCCAGCAGCATCACAGGGGTGAAGGGTACTGAAGCTTTCTTT. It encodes CASSITGVKGTEAFF.

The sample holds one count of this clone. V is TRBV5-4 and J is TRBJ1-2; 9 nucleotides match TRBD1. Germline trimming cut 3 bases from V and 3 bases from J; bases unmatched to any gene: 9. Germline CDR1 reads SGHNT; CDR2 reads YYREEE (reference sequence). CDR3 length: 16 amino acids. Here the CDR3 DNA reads TGTGCCAGCAGCTCGGAGAGTCGGACAGGGGACTATGGCTACACCTTC. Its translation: CASSSESRTGDYGYTF.

In nucleotides, the CDR3 is TGTGCCAGCAGCAAAGGGGGCGCGGGTTTGCACACTGAAGCTTTCTTT. Translating it yields CASSKGGAGLHTEAFF. The chain uses TRBV27 and TRBJ1-1, with 7 bases fitting TRBD1. This CDR3 is built from 16 residues. Germline lookup yields CDR1 MNHEY and CDR2 SMNVEV (reference sequence). The V segment lost 6 bases and the J segment 3 bases; nucleotides outside the gene matches: 13.

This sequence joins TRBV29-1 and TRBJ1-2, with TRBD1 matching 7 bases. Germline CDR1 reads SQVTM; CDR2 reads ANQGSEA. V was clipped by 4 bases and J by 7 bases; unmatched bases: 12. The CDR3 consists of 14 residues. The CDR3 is CSVGETGRVSGYTF. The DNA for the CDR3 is TGCAGCGTTGGGGAGACAGGGCGGGTTTCTGGCTACACCTTC.

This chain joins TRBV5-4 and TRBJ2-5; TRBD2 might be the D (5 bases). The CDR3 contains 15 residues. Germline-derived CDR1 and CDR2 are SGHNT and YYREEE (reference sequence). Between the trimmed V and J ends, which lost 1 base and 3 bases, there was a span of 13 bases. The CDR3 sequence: CASSLRRVGEETQYF. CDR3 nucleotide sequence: TGTGCCAGCAGCTTGAGGCGGGTTGGGGAAGAGACCCAGTACTTC. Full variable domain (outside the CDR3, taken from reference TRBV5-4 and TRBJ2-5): ETGVTQSPTHLIKTRGQQVTLRCSSQSGHNTVSWYQQALGQGPQFIFQYYREEENGRGNFPPRFSGLQFPNYSSELNVNALELDDSALYLCASSLRRVGEETQYFGPGTRLLVL.

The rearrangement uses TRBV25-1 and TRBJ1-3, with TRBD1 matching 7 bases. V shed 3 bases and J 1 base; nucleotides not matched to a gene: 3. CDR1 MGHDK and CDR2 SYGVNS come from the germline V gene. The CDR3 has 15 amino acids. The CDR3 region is CASSEGRGSGNTIYF. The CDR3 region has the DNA TGTGCCAGCAGTGAGGGCAGGGGGTCTGGAAACACCATATATTTT.

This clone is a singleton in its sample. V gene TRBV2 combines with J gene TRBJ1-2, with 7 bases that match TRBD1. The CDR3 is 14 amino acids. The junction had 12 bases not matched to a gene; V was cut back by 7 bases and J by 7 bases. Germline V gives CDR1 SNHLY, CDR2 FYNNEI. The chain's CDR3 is CASTPIDRAVGYTF. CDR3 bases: TGTGCCAGCACGCCTATCGACAGGGCGGTTGGCTACACCTTC. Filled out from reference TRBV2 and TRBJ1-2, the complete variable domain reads EPEVTQTPSHQVTQMGQEVILRCVPISNHLYFYWYRQILGQKVEFLVSFYNNEISEKSEIFDDQFSVERPDGSNFTLKIRSTKLEDSAMYFCASTPIDRAVGYTFGSGTRLTVV.

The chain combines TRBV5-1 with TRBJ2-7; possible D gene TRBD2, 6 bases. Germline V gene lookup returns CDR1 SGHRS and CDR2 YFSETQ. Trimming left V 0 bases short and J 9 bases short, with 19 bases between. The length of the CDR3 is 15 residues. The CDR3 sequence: CASSLAAGALGGQYF. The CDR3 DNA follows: TGCGCCAGCAGCTTGGCCGCGGGCGCCCTGGGGGGGCAGTACTTC.

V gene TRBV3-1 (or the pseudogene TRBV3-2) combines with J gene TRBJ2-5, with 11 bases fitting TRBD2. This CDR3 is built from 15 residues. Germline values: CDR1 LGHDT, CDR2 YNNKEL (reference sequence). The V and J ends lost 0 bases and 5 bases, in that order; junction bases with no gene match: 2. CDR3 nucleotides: TGTGCCAGCAGCCAAGACACTAGCGGGGGTGAGACCCAGTACTTC. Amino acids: CASSQDTSGGETQYF.

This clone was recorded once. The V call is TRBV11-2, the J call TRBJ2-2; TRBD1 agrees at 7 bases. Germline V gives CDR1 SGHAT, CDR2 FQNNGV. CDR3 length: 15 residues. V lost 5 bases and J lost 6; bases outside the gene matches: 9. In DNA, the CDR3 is TGTGCCAGCAGCCCGACTGTACAGGGGTCCGGGGAGCTGTTTTTT. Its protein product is CASSPTVQGSGELFF.

CDR3 region: CASSVGLAGGSGQETQYF. CDR3 sequence (DNA): TGTGCCAGCAGCGTAGGTCTAGCGGGGGGAAGTGGCCAAGAGACCCAGTACTTC. This rearrangement joins TRBV9 to TRBJ2-5; 11 nucleotides line up with TRBD2. Germline V gene lookup returns CDR1 SGDLS and CDR2 YYNGEE. CDR3 length equals 18 residues. The trim removed 0 bases at V and 1 base at J, leaving 8 bases unmatched.

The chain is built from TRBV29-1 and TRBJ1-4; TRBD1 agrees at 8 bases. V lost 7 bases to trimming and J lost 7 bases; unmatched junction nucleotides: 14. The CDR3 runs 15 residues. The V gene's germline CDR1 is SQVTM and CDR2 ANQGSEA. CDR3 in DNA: TGCAGCGCTACCTTAGGACAGGGACCCTTTGAAAAACTGTTTTTT. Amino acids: CSATLGQGPFEKLFF.

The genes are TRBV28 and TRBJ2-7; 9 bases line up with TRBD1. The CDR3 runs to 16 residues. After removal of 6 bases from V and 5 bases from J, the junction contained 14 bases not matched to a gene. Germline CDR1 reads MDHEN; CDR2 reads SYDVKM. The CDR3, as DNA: TGTGCCAGCAGATTACCTCCGGGACAGGGCGAAAACGAGCAGTACTTC. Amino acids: CASRLPPGQGENEQYF.

The CDR3 region is CASSDRGYEQYF. DNA of the CDR3: TGTGCCAGCAGTGACAGGGGATACGAGCAGTACTTC. The chain carries TRBV2 and TRBJ2-7; D perhaps matches TRBD1 (6 bases). This CDR3 region has 12 residues. Trimming took off 3 bases at V and 4 bases at J, with 7 bases between the two ends. Germline CDR1 reads SNHLY; CDR2 reads FYNNEI.

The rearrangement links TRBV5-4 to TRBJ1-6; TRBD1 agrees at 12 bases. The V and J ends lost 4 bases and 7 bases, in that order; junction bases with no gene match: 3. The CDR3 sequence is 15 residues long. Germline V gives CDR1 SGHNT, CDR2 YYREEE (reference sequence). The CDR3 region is CASSPGTGGNSPLHF. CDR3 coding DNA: TGTGCCAGCAGCCCAGGGACAGGGGGCAATTCACCCCTCCACTTT.

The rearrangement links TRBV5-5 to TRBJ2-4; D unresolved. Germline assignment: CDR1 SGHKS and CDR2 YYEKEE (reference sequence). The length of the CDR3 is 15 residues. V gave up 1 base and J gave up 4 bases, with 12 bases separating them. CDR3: CASSLQTTGKNIQYF. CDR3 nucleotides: TGTGCCAGCAGCTTGCAAACAACCGGGAAAAACATTCAGTACTTC.